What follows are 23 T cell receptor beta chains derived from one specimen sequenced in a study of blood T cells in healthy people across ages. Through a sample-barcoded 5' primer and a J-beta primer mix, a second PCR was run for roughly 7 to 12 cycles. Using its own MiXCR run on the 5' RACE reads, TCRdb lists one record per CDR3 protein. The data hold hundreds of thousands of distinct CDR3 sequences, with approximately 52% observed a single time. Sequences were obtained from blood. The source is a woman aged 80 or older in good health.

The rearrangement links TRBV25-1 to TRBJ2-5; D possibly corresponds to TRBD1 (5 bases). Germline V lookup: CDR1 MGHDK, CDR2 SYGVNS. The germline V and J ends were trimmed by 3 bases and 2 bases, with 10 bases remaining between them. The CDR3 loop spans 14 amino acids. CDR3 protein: CASSDRVTQETQYF. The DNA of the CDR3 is TGTGCCAGCAGTGACAGGGTAACTCAAGAGACCCAGTACTTC.

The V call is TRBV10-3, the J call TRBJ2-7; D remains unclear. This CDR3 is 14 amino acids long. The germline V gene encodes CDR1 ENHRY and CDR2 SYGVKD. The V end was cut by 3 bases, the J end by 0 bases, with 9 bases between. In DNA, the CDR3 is TGTGCCATCAGTGACCTCCATACCTCCTACGAGCAGTACTTC. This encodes CAISDLHTSYEQYF.

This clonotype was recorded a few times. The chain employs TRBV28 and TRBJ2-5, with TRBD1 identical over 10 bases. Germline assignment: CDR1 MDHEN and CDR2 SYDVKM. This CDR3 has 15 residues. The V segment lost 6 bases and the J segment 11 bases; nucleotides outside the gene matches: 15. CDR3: CASRPGTGAYNEQYF. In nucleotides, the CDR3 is TGTGCCAGCAGGCCCGGGACAGGGGCCTACAATGAGCAGTACTTC. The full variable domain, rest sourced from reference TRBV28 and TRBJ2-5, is DVKVTQSSRYLVKRTGEKVFLECVQDMDHENMFWYRQDPGLGLRLIYFSYDVKMKEKGDIPEGYSVSREKKERFSLILESASTNQTSMYLCASRPGTGAYNEQYFGPGTRLLVL.

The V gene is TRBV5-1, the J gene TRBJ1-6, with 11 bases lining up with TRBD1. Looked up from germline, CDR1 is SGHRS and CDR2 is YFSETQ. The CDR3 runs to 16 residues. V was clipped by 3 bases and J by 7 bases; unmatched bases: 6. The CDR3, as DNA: TGCGCCAGCAGCTACGGACAGGGGGCGAAGAATTCACCCCTCCACTTT. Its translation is CASSYGQGAKNSPLHF.

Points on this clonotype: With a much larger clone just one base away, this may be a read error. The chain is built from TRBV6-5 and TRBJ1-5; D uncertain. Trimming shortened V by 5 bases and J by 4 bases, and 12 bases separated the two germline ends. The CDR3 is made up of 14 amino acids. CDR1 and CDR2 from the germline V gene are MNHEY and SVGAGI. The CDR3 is CASSDGRMNQPQHF. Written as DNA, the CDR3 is TGTGCCAGCAGTGACGGACGGATGAATCAGCCCCAGCATTTT.

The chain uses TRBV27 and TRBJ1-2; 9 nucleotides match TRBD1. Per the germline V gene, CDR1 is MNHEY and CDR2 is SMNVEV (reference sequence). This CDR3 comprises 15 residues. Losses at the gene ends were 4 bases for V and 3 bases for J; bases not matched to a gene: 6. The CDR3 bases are TGTGCCAGCAGTTCAAGACAGGGGGGATACTATGGCTACACCTTC. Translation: CASSSRQGGYYGYTF.

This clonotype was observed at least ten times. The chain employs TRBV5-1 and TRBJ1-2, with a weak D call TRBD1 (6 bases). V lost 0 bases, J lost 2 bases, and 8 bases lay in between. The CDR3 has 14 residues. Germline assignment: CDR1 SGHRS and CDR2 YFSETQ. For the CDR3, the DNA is TGCGCCAGCAGCTTGGTAGGGGGGAACTATGGCTACACCTTC. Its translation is CASSLVGGNYGYTF.

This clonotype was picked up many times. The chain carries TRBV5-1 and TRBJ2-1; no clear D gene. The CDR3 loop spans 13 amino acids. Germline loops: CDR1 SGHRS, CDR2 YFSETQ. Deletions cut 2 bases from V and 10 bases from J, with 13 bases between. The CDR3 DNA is TGCGCCAGCAGCTTCTCGACTGTCGGGGAGCAGTTCTTC. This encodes CASSFSTVGEQFF.

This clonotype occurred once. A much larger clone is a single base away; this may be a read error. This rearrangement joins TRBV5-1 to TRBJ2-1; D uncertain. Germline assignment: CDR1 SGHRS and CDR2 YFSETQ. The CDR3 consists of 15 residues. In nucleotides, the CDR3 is TGCGCCAGCAGCTTGGGGGTGGCGGCCTACAATGAGCAGTCCTTC. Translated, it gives CASSLGVAAYNEQSF.

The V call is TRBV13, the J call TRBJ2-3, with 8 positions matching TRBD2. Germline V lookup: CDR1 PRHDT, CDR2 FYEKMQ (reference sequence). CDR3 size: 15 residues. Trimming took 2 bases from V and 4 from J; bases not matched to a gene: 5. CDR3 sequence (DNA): TGTGCCAGCAGCTTAAGTCTAGCGGGTTCAGATACGCAGTATTTT. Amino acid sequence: CASSLSLAGSDTQYF.

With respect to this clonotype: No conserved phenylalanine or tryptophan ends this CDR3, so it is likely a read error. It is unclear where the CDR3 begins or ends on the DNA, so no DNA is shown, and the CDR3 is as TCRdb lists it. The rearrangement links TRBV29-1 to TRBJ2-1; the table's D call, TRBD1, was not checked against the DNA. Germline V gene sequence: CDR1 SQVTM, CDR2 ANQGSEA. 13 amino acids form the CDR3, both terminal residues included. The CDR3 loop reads CSVGQGGGRSSSS.

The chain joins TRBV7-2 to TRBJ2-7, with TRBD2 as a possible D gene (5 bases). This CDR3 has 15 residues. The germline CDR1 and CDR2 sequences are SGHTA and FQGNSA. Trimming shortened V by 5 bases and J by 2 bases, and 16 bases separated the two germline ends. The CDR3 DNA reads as TGTGCCAGCAGCGGGTGGCGGGTATCTCCCTACGAGCAGTACTTC. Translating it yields CASSGWRVSPYEQYF.

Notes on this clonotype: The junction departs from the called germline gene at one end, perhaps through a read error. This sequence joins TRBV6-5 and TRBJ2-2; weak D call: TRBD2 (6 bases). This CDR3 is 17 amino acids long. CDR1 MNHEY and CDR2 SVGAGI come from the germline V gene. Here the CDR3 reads CASSYRSGSTNTGGLFF. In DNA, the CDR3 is TGTGCCAGCAGTTATCGAAGTGGGTCCACGAACACCGGGGGGCTGTTTTTT.

For the CDR3, the DNA is TGCAGTGCTCCTAGGAGCACCGGGGAGCTGTTTTTT. It is translated as CSAPRSTGELFF. V is TRBV20-1 and J is TRBJ2-2, with D unclear. Germline CDR1 is DFQATT and CDR2 is SNEGSKA (reference sequence). This CDR3 contains 12 residues. Trimming shortened V by 5 bases and J by 4 bases, and 8 bases separated the two germline ends.

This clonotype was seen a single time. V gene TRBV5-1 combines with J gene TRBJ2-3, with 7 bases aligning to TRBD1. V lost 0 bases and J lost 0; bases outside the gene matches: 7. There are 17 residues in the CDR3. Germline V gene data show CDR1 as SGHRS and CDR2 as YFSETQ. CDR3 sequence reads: CASSLGGGRTSTDTQYF. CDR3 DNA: TGCGCCAGCAGCTTGGGAGGGGGCCGAACTAGCACAGATACGCAGTATTTT.

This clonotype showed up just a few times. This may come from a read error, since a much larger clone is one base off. The CDR3 spells CASKPDRRSGRIPYF. The DNA of the CDR3 is TGTGCCAGCAAACCCGATAGACGTAGCGGGAGAATTCCGTACTTC. The chain combines TRBV6-2 or TRBV6-3 with TRBJ2-5; 9 bases align to TRBD2. With 7 bases clipped from V and 13 bases from J, the junction kept 19 bases outside the gene matches. The CDR3 is 15 residues long. Germline CDR1 reads MNHEY; CDR2 reads SVGEGT.

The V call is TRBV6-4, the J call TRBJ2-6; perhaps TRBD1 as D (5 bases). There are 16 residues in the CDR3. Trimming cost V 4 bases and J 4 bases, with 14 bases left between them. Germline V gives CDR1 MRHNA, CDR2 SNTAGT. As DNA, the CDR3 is TGTGCCAGCAGTGCCACCAGGGCGGACGGGGCCAACGTCCTGACTTTC. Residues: CASSATRADGANVLTF.

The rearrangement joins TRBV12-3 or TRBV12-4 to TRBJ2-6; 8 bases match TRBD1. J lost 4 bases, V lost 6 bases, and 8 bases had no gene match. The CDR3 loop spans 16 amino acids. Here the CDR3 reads CASSRWTGSGANVLTF. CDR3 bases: TGTGCCAGCAGCCGCTGGACAGGGTCGGGGGCCAACGTCCTGACTTTC.

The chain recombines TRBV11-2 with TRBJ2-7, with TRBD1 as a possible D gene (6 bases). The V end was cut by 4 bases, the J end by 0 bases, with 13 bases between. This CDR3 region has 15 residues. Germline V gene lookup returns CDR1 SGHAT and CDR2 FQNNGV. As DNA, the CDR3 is TGTGCCAGCAGCTCCCAAGCAGGGGTCTCCTACGAGCAGTACTTC. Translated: CASSSQAGVSYEQYF.

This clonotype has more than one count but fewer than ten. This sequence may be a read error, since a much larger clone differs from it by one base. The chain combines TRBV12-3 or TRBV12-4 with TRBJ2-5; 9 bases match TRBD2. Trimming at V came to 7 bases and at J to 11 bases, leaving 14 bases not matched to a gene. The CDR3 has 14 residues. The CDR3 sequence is CASIDLTSGHEQYF. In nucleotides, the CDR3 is TGTGCCAGCATAGACCTAACTAGCGGGCATGAGCAGTACTTC.

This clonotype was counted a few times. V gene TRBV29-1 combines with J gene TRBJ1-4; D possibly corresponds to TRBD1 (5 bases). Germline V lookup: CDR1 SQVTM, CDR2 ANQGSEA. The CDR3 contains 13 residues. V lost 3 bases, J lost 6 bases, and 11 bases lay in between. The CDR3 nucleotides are TGCAGCGTTGAGCAGGGTTCAGATGAAAAACTGTTTTTT. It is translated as CSVEQGSDEKLFF.

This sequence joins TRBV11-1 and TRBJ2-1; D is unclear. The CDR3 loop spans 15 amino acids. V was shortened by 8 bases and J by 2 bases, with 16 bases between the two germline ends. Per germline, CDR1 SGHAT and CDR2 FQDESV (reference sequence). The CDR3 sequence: CASRTQAPTYNEQFF. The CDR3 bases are TGTGCCAGCCGAACCCAGGCTCCCACCTACAATGAGCAGTTCTTC.

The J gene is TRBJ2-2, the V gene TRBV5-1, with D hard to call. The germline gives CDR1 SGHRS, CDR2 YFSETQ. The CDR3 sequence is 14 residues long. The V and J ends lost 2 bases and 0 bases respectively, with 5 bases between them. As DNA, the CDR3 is TGCGCCAGCAGCTTTTTGGCGAACACCGGGGAGCTGTTTTTT. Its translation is CASSFLANTGELFF.